The 3 T cell receptor beta chains reported below all come from one sample, sequenced in a study of cytomegalovirus exposure and HLA in healthy donors. The PCR contained 60 Vbeta and 13 Jbeta primers. The table came from immunoSEQ multiplex PCR; TCRdb's copy has only in-frame clones and leaves some out. The profile shows more than 150,000 clones, approximately 85% of them singletons. The source material was PBMCs. These TCRs come from a man aged 18 to 29 in good health and CMV-seropositive.

This chain joins TRBV5-1 and TRBJ2-5; tentative D call: TRBD1 (6 bases). CDR1 is SGHRS and CDR2 is YFSETQ in the germline V gene. The V and J ends lost 0 bases and 5 bases respectively, with 14 bases between them. The CDR3 length is 15 residues. CDR3 loop: CASSLEQGPVETQYF. The CDR3 coding sequence is TGCGCCAGCAGCTTGGAGCAGGGGCCGGTCGAGACCCAGTACTTC. Full variable domain (outside the CDR3, taken from reference TRBV5-1 and TRBJ2-5): KAGVTQTPRYLIKTRGQQVTLSCSPISGHRSVSWYQQTPGQGLQFLFEYFSETQRNKGNFPGRFSGRQFSNSRSEMNVSTLELGDSALYLCASSLEQGPVETQYFGPGTRLLVL.

The rearrangement links TRBV7-9 to TRBJ1-2, with 7 bases identical to TRBD1. J lost 4 bases, V lost 5 bases, and 10 bases had no gene match. The length of the CDR3 is 15 residues. Germline CDR1 and CDR2: SEHNR and FQNEAQ (reference sequence). The CDR3 sequence: CASSGRQGELYGYTF. The CDR3 nucleotides are TGTGCCAGCAGCGGCCGACAGGGCGAACTCTATGGCTACACCTTC. Full variable domain (remainder filled in from reference TRBV7-9 and TRBJ1-2): DTGVSQNPRHKITKRGQNVTFRCDPISEHNRLYWYRQTLGQGPEFLTYFQNEAQLEKSRLLSDRFSAERPKGSFSTLEIQRTEQGDSAMYLCASSGRQGELYGYTFGSGTRLTVV.

The chain combines TRBV7-7 with TRBJ2-7, with TRBD1 matching 8 bases. The CDR3 is 15 residues long. Trimming cost V 3 bases and J 2 bases; bases outside gene matches: 6. Per germline, CDR1 SSHAT and CDR2 FNYEAQ (reference sequence). The CDR3 here is CASSFRQGAPYEQYF. DNA of the CDR3: TGTGCCAGCAGCTTTAGGCAGGGGGCCCCCTACGAGCAGTACTTC.